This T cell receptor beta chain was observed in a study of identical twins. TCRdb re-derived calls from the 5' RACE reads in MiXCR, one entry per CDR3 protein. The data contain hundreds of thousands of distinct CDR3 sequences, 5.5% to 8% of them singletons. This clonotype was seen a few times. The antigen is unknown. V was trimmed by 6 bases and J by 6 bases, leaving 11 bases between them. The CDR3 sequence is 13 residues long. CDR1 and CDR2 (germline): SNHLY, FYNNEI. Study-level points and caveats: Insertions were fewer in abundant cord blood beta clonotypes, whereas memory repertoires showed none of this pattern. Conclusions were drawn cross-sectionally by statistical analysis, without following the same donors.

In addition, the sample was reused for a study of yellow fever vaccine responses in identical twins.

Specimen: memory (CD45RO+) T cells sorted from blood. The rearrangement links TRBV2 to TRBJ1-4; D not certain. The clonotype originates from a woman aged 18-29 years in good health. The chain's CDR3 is CASRETRDEKLFF. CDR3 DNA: TGTGCCAGCAGGGAGACGCGGGATGAAAAACTGTTTTTT. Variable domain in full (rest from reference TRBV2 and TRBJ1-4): EPEVTQTPSHQVTQMGQEVILRCVPISNHLYFYWYRQILGQKVEFLVSFYNNEISEKSEIFDDQFSVERPDGSNFTLKIRSTKLEDSAMYFCASRETRDEKLFFGSGTQLSVL.